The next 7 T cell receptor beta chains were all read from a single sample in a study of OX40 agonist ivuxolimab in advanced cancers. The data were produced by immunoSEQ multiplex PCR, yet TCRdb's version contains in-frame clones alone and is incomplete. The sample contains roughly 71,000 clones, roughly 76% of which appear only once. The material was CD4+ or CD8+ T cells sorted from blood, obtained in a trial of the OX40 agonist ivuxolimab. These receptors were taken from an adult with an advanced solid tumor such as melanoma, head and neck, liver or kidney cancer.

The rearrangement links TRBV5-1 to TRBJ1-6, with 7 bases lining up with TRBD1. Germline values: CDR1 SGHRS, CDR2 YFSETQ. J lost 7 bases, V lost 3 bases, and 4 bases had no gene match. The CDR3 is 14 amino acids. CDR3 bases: TGCGCCAGCAGCTGGGGACAGCGGAATTCACCCCTCCACTTT. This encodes CASSWGQRNSPLHF.

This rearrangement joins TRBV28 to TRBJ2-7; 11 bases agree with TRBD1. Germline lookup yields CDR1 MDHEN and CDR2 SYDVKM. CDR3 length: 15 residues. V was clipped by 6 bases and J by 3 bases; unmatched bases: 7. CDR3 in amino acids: CASRGGQGGDYEQYF. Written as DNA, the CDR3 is TGTGCCAGCAGAGGGGGACAGGGGGGAGACTACGAGCAGTACTTC.

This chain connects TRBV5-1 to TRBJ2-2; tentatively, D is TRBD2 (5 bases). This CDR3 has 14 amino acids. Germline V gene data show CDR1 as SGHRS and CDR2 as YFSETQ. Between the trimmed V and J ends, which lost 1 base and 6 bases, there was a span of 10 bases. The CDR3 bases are TGCGCCAGCAGCTTGTACCAGAGGGCCGGGGAGCTGTTTTTT. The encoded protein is CASSLYQRAGELFF.

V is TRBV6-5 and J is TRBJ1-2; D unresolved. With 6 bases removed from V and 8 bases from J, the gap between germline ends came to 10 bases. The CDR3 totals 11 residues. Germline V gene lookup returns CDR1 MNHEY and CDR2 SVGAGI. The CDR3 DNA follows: TGTGCCAGCAGCCCCACGTGGGGCTACACCTTC. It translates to CASSPTWGYTF.

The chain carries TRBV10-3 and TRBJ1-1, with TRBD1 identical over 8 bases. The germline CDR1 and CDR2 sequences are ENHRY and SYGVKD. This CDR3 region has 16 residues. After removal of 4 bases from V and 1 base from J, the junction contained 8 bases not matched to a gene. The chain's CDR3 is CAISVTGGSGNTEAFF. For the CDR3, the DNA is TGTGCCATCAGTGTCACAGGGGGTTCGGGGAACACTGAAGCTTTCTTT.

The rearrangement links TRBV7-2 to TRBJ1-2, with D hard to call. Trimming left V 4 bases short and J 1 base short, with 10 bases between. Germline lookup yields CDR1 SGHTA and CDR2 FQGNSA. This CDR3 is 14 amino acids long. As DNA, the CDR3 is TGTGCCAGCAGCTCCGATTACTTTAACTATGGCTACACCTTC. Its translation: CASSSDYFNYGYTF. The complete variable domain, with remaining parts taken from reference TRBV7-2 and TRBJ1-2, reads GAGVSQSPSNKVTEKGKDVELRCDPISGHTALYWYRQSLGQGLEFLIYFQGNSAPDKSGLPSDRFSAERTGGSVSTLTIQRTQQEDSAVYLCASSSDYFNYGYTFGSGTRLTVV.

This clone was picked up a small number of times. CDR3 nucleotide sequence: TGTGCCAGTAGTATAGGCGGGACAGCCTACGAGCAGTACTTC. Translated: CASSIGGTAYEQYF. The chain employs TRBV19 and TRBJ2-7; D may be TRBD1 (7 bases). Trimming removed 1 base at V and 2 bases at J, with 9 bases between. Germline V gene sequence: CDR1 LNHDA, CDR2 SQIVND (reference sequence). This CDR3 contains 14 residues.